This is a list of T cell receptor beta chains from one sample in a study of a mutant IDH1 vaccine in newly diagnosed glioma. No cognate antigen is known for these TCRs. The repertoire was sequenced with immunoSEQ multiplex PCR; TCRdb's copy has only in-frame clones and lacks some. Of roughly 70,000 clones listed, about 88% are singletons. Sample: PBMCs, taken from a glioma patient whose treatment included an IDH1 peptide vaccine. The source is a woman between 45 and 60 years old with glioma. Each CDR3 is given with its conserved first and last residue. The order of the fields is V gene, J gene, D gene, clone size, CDR3 DNA, CDR3 protein. A D gene is named only where the DNA matches it firmly. Where a row states a size, it is once, few, many or the class of an expanded clone; other rows omit it.

TRBV4-2,TRBJ1-3,.,.,TGTGCCAGCAGCCAGGCCCCTAAAAAATCGGGCTCTGGAAACACCATATATTTT,CASSQAPKKSGSGNTIYF
TRBV27,TRBJ2-7,.,.,TGTGCCAGCAGAAGGACACGGAACTACGAGCAGTACTTC,CASRRTRNYEQYF
TRBV6-5,TRBJ1-4,.,.,TGTGCCAGCAGTTCCGGGACGGAACCGAATGAAAAACTGTTTTTT,CASSSGTEPNEKLFF
TRBV6-5,TRBJ2-2,TRBD1,.,TGTGCCAGCAGTTACGTGTCAGGGGGACCCGGGGAGCTGTTTTTT,CASSYVSGGPGELFF
TRBV5-4,TRBJ1-1,.,few,TGTGCCAGCAGCTTGGTCCAGAATGAAGCTTTCTTT,CASSLVQNEAFF
TRBV13,TRBJ2-1,TRBD1,once,TGTGCCAGCGCGGTGGGGGACAGGGTCCGCAATGAGCAGTTCTTC,CASAVGDRVRNEQFF
TRBV27,TRBJ2-7,.,once,TGTGCCAGCAGTTTATCAGGGCCTCACTACGAGCAGTACTTC,CASSLSGPHYEQYF
TRBV7-9,TRBJ2-1,.,.,TGTGCCAGCAGCCATAGACCCAGTAAAAGCCTCTCCTACAATGAGCAGTTCTTC,CASSHRPSKSLSYNEQFF
TRBV2,TRBJ2-2,TRBD1,.,TGTGCCAGCGAACGGGACAGGGCAAGATATCGGGAGCTGTTTTTT,CASERDRARYRELFF
TRBV28,TRBJ2-7,.,few,TGTGCCAGCAGAACAACTGGGGGCAGACCCGAGCAGTACTTC,CASRTTGGRPEQYF
TRBV6-5,TRBJ1-6,TRBD1,few,TGTGCCAGCAGTTACGAACAGGGGTCCGGTTCACCCCTCCACTTT,CASSYEQGSGSPLHF
TRBV19,TRBJ2-7,TRBD1,.,TGTGCCAGTAGTAGGGGGACAGGTACCTACGAGCAGTACTTC,CASSRGTGTYEQYF
TRBV6-1,TRBJ1-6,TRBD1,.,TGTGCCAGCAGCGGGACAGGGGATAATTCACCCCTCCACTTT,CASSGTGDNSPLHF
TRBV4-2,TRBJ1-3,.,.,TGTGCCAGCAGCCAGGGCCCAGTGAGCTCTGGAAACACCATATATTTT,CASSQGPVSSGNTIYF
TRBV5-1,TRBJ2-3,TRBD2,.,TGCGCCAGCCGATCTAGCGGGGCGCAGTATTTT,CASRSSGAQYF